Reported below is one T cell receptor (beta chain). Assay: immunoSEQ multiplex PCR; the TCRdb copy retains only in-frame clones and omits some. The table shows some 120,000 clones, with 88% occurring only once. This sample was taken from a study of blood T cell repertoires in COVID-19. The CDR3 is 14 amino acids. V was pared by 9 bases and J by 1 base, with 6 bases of the junction left unmatched. CDR1 and CDR2 (germline): MNHEY, SVGAGI. The gene calls are TRBV6-5 and TRBJ2-7; 10 bases map to TRBD1. This sequence originates from a human donor in a cohort sampled during active COVID-19. The sequencing input was peripheral blood. CDR3 DNA: TGTGCCAGTAGCCGACAGGGGGCTTCCTACGAGCAGTACTTC. The encoded protein is CASSRQGASYEQYF.